This T cell receptor beta chain was documented in a study of T cell responses to AZD1222 COVID-19 vaccine. Study results and limitations: Baseline seropositives among AZD1222 recipients totaled only 5 to 7. Donors skewed white British and female; clonal diversity was possibly underestimated.

Worth noting for this clone: The antigen is undetermined.

TCRdb's table, derived via immunoSEQ multiplex PCR, lists solely in-frame clones and lacks some. The top ten hold 7.6% of the sample, which has fewer than 150,000 clones, 88% seen once. Germline-derived CDR1 and CDR2 are SQVTM and ANQGSEA. The CDR3 is 12 amino acids. The V end was cut by 7 bases, the J end by 0 bases, with 9 bases between. The clonotype was recovered from an adult in good health. Sequenced here: peripheral blood, sampled on day 0 of AZD1222 vaccination. The gene calls are TRBV29-1 and TRBJ1-2; no reliable D call. The chain's CDR3 is CSGTTPNYGYTF. The CDR3 DNA follows: TGCAGCGGTACCACACCTAACTATGGCTACACCTTC.